This T cell receptor (beta chain) was recorded in a study of Ad26.COV2.S vaccination and SARS-CoV-2 variants. The length of the CDR3 is 13 residues. Per germline, CDR1 MGHDK and CDR2 SYGVNS. Comment on this clone: One junction end does not reproduce the germline sequence, and a read error may be involved.

Regarding treatment: roughly 20 received Ad26.COV2.S at low or high dose, single or two shots; 5 received placebo; per-sample allocation not given. Day 63 after the first injection of vaccine or placebo was the sampling time. Using immunoSEQ multiplex PCR, the repertoire was profiled, and TCRdb retains in-frame clones only, with some absent. The profile shows hundreds of thousands of clones, around 90% of them singletons. The genes are TRBV25-1 and TRBJ2-7; D gene ambiguous. The sequenced sample was peripheral blood, obtained in a trial of Ad26.COV2.S vaccine versus placebo. The receptor comes from a person aged 18 to 65 who received the Ad26.COV2.S COVID-19 vaccine or a placebo. The CDR3 DNA is TGTGCCAGCAGTGATGGAGTCTCCGACGAGCAGTACTTC. It codes for CASSDGVSDEQYF.